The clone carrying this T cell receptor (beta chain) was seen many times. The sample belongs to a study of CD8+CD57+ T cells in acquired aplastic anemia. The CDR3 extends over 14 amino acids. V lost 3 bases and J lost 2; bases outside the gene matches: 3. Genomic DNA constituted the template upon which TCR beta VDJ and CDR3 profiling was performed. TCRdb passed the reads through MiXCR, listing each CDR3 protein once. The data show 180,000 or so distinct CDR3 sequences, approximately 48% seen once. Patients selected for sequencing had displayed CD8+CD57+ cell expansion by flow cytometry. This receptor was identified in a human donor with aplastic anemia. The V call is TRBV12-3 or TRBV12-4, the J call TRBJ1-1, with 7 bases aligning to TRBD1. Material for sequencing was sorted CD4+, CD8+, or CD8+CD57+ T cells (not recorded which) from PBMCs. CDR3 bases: TGTGCCAGCAGTTTGAGACAGGGCAACACTGAAGCTTTCTTT. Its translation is CASSLRQGNTEAFF.